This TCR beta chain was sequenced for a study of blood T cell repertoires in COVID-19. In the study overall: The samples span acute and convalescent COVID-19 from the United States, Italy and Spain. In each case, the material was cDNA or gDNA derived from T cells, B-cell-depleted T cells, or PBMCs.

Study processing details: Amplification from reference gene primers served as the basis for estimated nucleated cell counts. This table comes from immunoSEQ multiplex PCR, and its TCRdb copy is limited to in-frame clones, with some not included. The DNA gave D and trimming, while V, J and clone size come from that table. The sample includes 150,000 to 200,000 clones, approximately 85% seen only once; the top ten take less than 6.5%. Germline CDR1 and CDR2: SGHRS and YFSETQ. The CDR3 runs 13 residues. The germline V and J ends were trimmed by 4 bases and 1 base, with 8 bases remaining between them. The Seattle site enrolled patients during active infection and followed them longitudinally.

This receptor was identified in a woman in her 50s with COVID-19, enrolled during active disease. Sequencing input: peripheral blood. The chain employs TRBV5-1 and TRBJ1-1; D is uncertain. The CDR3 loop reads CASSLSQNTEAFF. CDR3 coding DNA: TGCGCCAGCAGCCTCAGTCAGAACACTGAAGCTTTCTTT.